The rows below give T cell receptor beta chains drawn from one sample of a study of beta chain features in type 1 diabetes. Profiling relied on immunoSEQ multiplex PCR, and the TCRdb table lists in-frame clones only, not all of them. Found here are 240,000 or so clones, over 65% of them singletons; the top ten hold approximately 0.05%. The specimen sequenced was naive CD4+ T cells from blood. Source of these receptors: a man aged 25 to 45 in good health. CDR3s include the opening cysteine and the closing phenylalanine or tryptophan. The D gene is left open where the match is weak. Size values are once, few and many counts, or a class for expanded clones, and some rows have none.

D gene: -
clone size: -
V gene: TRBV30
J gene: TRBJ2-2
CDR3 DNA: TGTGCCTGGAGCCTCGGGACGGGACGCACCGGGGAGCTGTTTTTT
CDR3 protein: CAWSLGTGRTGELFF

D gene: -
clone size: -
V gene: TRBV7-9
J gene: TRBJ2-2
CDR3 DNA: TGTGCCAGCAGCTTAGCGCTCGAGGGCGGGGAGCTGTTTTTT
CDR3 protein: CASSLALEGGELFF

D gene: -
clone size: -
V gene: TRBV5-4
J gene: TRBJ2-1
CDR3 DNA: TGTGCCAGCAGCTTTAAAGGGGGAGGGCCTCCCAATGAGCAGTTCTTC
CDR3 protein: CASSFKGGGPPNEQFF

D gene: TRBD1
clone size: -
V gene: TRBV18
J gene: TRBJ2-5
CDR3 DNA: TGTGCCAGCTCACCCGGGACAGGGGCAGAGACCCAGTACTTC
CDR3 protein: CASSPGTGAETQYF

D gene: -
clone size: -
V gene: TRBV2
J gene: TRBJ1-6
CDR3 DNA: TGTGCCAGCACAGAGGGCAGGTGGAATTCACCCCTCCACTTT
CDR3 protein: CASTEGRWNSPLHF

D gene: -
clone size: -
V gene: TRBV5-6
J gene: TRBJ1-5
CDR3 DNA: TGTGCCAGCAGCTTGGGAGGACGACCTACAGCCCAGCATTTT
CDR3 protein: CASSLGGRPTAQHF

D gene: TRBD1
clone size: -
V gene: TRBV29-1
J gene: TRBJ1-1
CDR3 DNA: TGCAGCGCAGAAACAGGACAGGGCAACACTGAAGCTTTCTTT
CDR3 protein: CSAETGQGNTEAFF

D gene: -
clone size: -
V gene: TRBV6-1
J gene: TRBJ2-1
CDR3 DNA: TGTGCCAGCAGTGAGACGCCGCTCCCCTACAATGAGCAGTTCTTC
CDR3 protein: CASSETPLPYNEQFF

D gene: TRBD1
clone size: -
V gene: TRBV30
J gene: TRBJ1-2
CDR3 DNA: TGTGCCTGGAGTGTAGACAGGGGGCATGGCTACACCTTC
CDR3 protein: CAWSVDRGHGYTF

D gene: -
clone size: -
V gene: TRBV4-3
J gene: TRBJ2-7
CDR3 DNA: TGCGCCAGCAGCCCTAAAGCAGGGATCTCCTACGAGCAGTACTTC
CDR3 protein: CASSPKAGISYEQYF

D gene: TRBD2
clone size: few
V gene: TRBV14
J gene: TRBJ2-1
CDR3 DNA: TGTGCCAGCAGCCAAGGAATAGCGGGAAAGTTCTTC
CDR3 protein: CASSQGIAGKFF

D gene: -
clone size: few
V gene: TRBV30
J gene: TRBJ2-2
CDR3 DNA: TGTGCCTGGAGTGTATTTGGCCAGAACACCGGGGAGCTGTTTTTT
CDR3 protein: CAWSVFGQNTGELFF

D gene: -
clone size: -
V gene: TRBV7-2
J gene: TRBJ2-1
CDR3 DNA: TGTGCCAGCAGCTCATCCACGTACAATGAGCAGTTCTTC
CDR3 protein: CASSSSTYNEQFF

D gene: -
clone size: -
V gene: TRBV25-1
J gene: TRBJ2-3
CDR3 DNA: TGTGCCAGCAGTGAATTCGGGGGGCGAGGGACAGATACGCAGTATTTT
CDR3 protein: CASSEFGGRGTDTQYF

D gene: TRBD2
clone size: -
V gene: TRBV6-6
J gene: TRBJ2-3
CDR3 DNA: TGTGCCAGCACCCCACGGGGGACTAGCGGTACAGATACGCAGTATTTT
CDR3 protein: CASTPRGTSGTDTQYF

D gene: -
clone size: few
V gene: TRBV29-1
J gene: TRBJ2-7
CDR3 DNA: TGCAGCGTTGGGAGCAGCTACGAGCAGTACTTC
CDR3 protein: CSVGSSYEQYF

D gene: -
clone size: once
V gene: TRBV29-1
J gene: TRBJ2-5
CDR3 DNA: TGCAGCGTCACACCGCGCCCTTGGGAGACCCAGTACTTC
CDR3 protein: CSVTPRPWETQYF

D gene: -
clone size: -
V gene: TRBV2
J gene: TRBJ2-6
CDR3 DNA: TGTGCCAGCAGTCTGTCTGGGGCCAACGTCCTGACTTTC
CDR3 protein: CASSLSGANVLTF

D gene: -
clone size: -
V gene: TRBV29-1
J gene: TRBJ2-7
CDR3 DNA: TGCAGCGTTGAGCAGGGATACGAGCAGTACTTC
CDR3 protein: CSVEQGYEQYF

D gene: -
clone size: -
V gene: TRBV10-3
J gene: TRBJ2-1
CDR3 DNA: TGTGCCATCAGTGTATTGGCGGAGTACAATGAGCAGTTCTTC
CDR3 protein: CAISVLAEYNEQFF

D gene: -
clone size: -
V gene: TRBV6-5
J gene: TRBJ2-1
CDR3 DNA: TGTGCCAGCAGATCTCAAAGAGAAAACAATGAGCAGTTCTTC
CDR3 protein: CASRSQRENNEQFF

D gene: -
clone size: -
V gene: TRBV9
J gene: TRBJ2-7
CDR3 DNA: TGTGCCAGCAGCGTAGGTGACTCCGCCTACGAGCAGTACTTC
CDR3 protein: CASSVGDSAYEQYF

D gene: TRBD1
clone size: few
V gene: TRBV6-6
J gene: TRBJ2-5
CDR3 DNA: TGTGCCAGCAGCAGACAGGGGGGTATTGAGACCCAGTACTTC
CDR3 protein: CASSRQGGIETQYF

D gene: TRBD1
clone size: -
V gene: TRBV9
J gene: TRBJ2-2
CDR3 DNA: TGTGCCAGCAGCGTAGAGACAGGGTGGAACACCGGGGAGCTGTTTTTT
CDR3 protein: CASSVETGWNTGELFF

D gene: -
clone size: -
V gene: TRBV6-1
J gene: TRBJ1-2
CDR3 DNA: TGTGCCAGCAGCCCCGAGGGAAACTATGGCTACACCTTC
CDR3 protein: CASSPEGNYGYTF

D gene: -
clone size: -
V gene: TRBV7-2
J gene: TRBJ2-5
CDR3 DNA: TGTGCCAGCAGCATGTACCAAGAGACCCAGTACTTC
CDR3 protein: CASSMYQETQYF

D gene: -
clone size: once
V gene: TRBV10-3
J gene: TRBJ2-5
CDR3 DNA: TGTGCCATCAGTGAGTCGCTCGGGATGCGCTTAGAAGAGACCCAGTACTTC
CDR3 protein: CAISESLGMRLEETQYF

D gene: -
clone size: -
V gene: TRBV30
J gene: TRBJ1-6
CDR3 DNA: TGTGCCTGGAGTGCAGGGTTCCTACATTCACCCCTCCACTTT
CDR3 protein: CAWSAGFLHSPLHF

D gene: -
clone size: -
V gene: TRBV29-1
J gene: TRBJ2-7
CDR3 DNA: TGCAGCGTCAGTAGTCTGTCAGGCGGTCCTCCCTACGAGCAGTACTTC
CDR3 protein: CSVSSLSGGPPYEQYF

D gene: -
clone size: few
V gene: TRBV28
J gene: TRBJ2-1
CDR3 DNA: TGTGCCAGCATATACCGGGCTGAGCAGTTCTTC
CDR3 protein: CASIYRAEQFF

D gene: TRBD1
clone size: -
V gene: TRBV27
J gene: TRBJ2-4
CDR3 DNA: TGTGCCAGCAGTCTAACCGACAGGGGGGGCAACATTCAGTACTTC
CDR3 protein: CASSLTDRGGNIQYF

D gene: TRBD1
clone size: -
V gene: TRBV30
J gene: TRBJ2-3
CDR3 DNA: TGTGCCTGGACCATGACAGGGATTAGCACAGATACGCAGTATTTT
CDR3 protein: CAWTMTGISTDTQYF

D gene: TRBD2
clone size: -
V gene: TRBV9
J gene: TRBJ2-4
CDR3 DNA: TGTGCCAGCAAAGTCCCAGCGGGAGCCCACATTCAGTACTTC
CDR3 protein: CASKVPAGAHIQYF

D gene: TRBD1
clone size: -
V gene: TRBV6-1
J gene: TRBJ2-4
CDR3 DNA: TGTGCCAGCAGGACGACAGGGAGCCGGAACATTCAGTACTTC
CDR3 protein: CASRTTGSRNIQYF

D gene: -
clone size: -
V gene: TRBV7-9
J gene: TRBJ1-2
CDR3 DNA: TGTGCCAGCAGCAATAGACCTCTACGGGACTATGGCTACACCTTC
CDR3 protein: CASSNRPLRDYGYTF

D gene: TRBD2
clone size: -
V gene: TRBV7-2
J gene: TRBJ2-7
CDR3 DNA: TGTGCCAGCAGCTTTGGAGCGGGAGGTTACGAGCAGTACTTC
CDR3 protein: CASSFGAGGYEQYF

D gene: -
clone size: -
V gene: TRBV30
J gene: TRBJ1-5
CDR3 DNA: TGTGCCTGGAGTGTACTCCATGGGGGCAATCAGCCCCAGCATTTT
CDR3 protein: CAWSVLHGGNQPQHF

D gene: -
clone size: -
V gene: TRBV15
J gene: TRBJ2-3
CDR3 DNA: TGTGCCACCAGCAGAGATTCGGTAGCGTTAACAGATACGCAGTATTTT
CDR3 protein: CATSRDSVALTDTQYF